The 17 T cell receptor beta chains below come from one sample, sequenced in a study of untreated major depressive disorder. Study-wide results and limits: TRBV05-01 (Vbeta 5.1) usage was higher in CD4+ T cells of depressed patients than controls.

Sequencing used immunoSEQ multiplex PCR; TCRdb keeps in-frame clones, though not all of them. Among some 27,000 clones, 90% to 95% were seen once, and the ten largest hold 0.7% to 0.85%. Their cognate antigens are unknown. The source material was CD4+ T cells from PBMCs. The receptors come from a woman between 25 and 40 years old with major depressive disorder.

The chain combines TRBV25-1 with TRBJ2-7; D is undetermined. From germline, CDR1 is MGHDK and CDR2 SYGVNS. The CDR3 sequence is 15 residues long. V shed 1 base and J shed 2 bases, with 12 bases lying between them. The CDR3 loop is CASSESGAVPYEQYF. The CDR3 DNA follows: TGTGCCAGCAGTGAATCGGGCGCTGTTCCCTACGAGCAGTACTTC.

The chain combines TRBV25-1 with TRBJ2-4; D may match TRBD1 or TRBD2 (5 bases each). The V gene's germline CDR1 is MGHDK and CDR2 SYGVNS. V lost 6 bases and J lost 9, with 21 bases in between. This CDR3 is 15 amino acids long. The CDR3 sequence is CASSRSGTHRGIQYF. CDR3 in DNA: TGTGCCAGCAGCCGATCCGGGACCCATAGGGGCATTCAGTACTTC.

This clone has only one observation. V is TRBV19 and J is TRBJ2-6; D unclear. The V end lost 8 bases, the J end lost 0 bases, and 11 bases lay between the germline ends. Germline V CDR1 and CDR2: LNHDA, SQIVND (reference sequence). CDR3 length: 15 residues. CDR3: CASQGRVSGANVLTF. CDR3 coding DNA: TGTGCCAGTCAAGGACGGGTCTCTGGGGCCAACGTCCTGACTTTC.

Only a few counts were recorded for this clone. The chain couples TRBV18 to TRBJ1-1; D not resolved. The length of the CDR3 is 12 residues. CDR1 and CDR2 from the germline V gene are KGHSH and LQKENI. V dropped 5 bases and J dropped 4 bases, with 8 bases sitting between them. The CDR3: CASSKTGTEAFF. As DNA, the CDR3 is TGTGCCAGCTCAAAAACGGGCACTGAAGCTTTCTTT.

The chain carries TRBV2 and TRBJ2-7, with a tentative D call TRBD2 (5 bases). Germline V lookup: CDR1 SNHLY, CDR2 FYNNEI. This CDR3 contains 12 residues. The ends were cut back, 4 bases at V and 5 bases at J, with 9 bases in the middle. Here the CDR3 DNA reads TGTGCCAGCAGTGGGGAGTCTCACGAGCAGTACTTC. Translation gives CASSGESHEQYF.

The chain joins TRBV27 to TRBJ2-1; a weak D match, TRBD2 (7 bases). The CDR3 extends over 14 amino acids. Germline lookup yields CDR1 MNHEY and CDR2 SMNVEV (reference sequence). V shed 6 bases and J shed 10 bases, with 19 bases lying between them. CDR3 sequence (DNA): TGTGCCAGCAGGAAACTTTTCGGGGGGCACGAGCAGTTCTTC. Translation gives CASRKLFGGHEQFF.

The chain joins TRBV6-5 to TRBJ2-1; 7 nucleotides match TRBD2. With 9 bases clipped from V and 9 bases from J, the junction kept 14 bases outside the gene matches. CDR3 length: 14 amino acids. Germline V gives CDR1 MNHEY, CDR2 SVGAGI. The CDR3 is CASKRGLVSGEQFF. Here the CDR3 DNA reads TGTGCCAGTAAAAGAGGACTAGTGTCTGGTGAGCAGTTCTTC.

The rearrangement joins TRBV6-6 to TRBJ2-4; no clear D gene. The germline CDR1 and CDR2 sequences are MNHNY and SVGAGI (reference sequence). Deletions cut 2 bases from V and 0 bases from J, with 8 bases between. The CDR3 extends over 15 amino acids. Here the CDR3 reads CASSYTALAKNIQYF. The DNA for the CDR3 is TGTGCCAGCAGTTACACTGCCCTAGCCAAAAACATTCAGTACTTC.

This sequence joins TRBV9 and TRBJ2-1; D uncertain. Germline V gene data show CDR1 as SGDLS and CDR2 as YYNGEE. The V gene lost 0 bases and the J gene lost 2 bases, with 9 bases spanning the gap. The CDR3 covers 15 residues. The CDR3 DNA reads as TGTGCCAGCAGCGTAGAGGGTCAGGCCTACAATGAGCAGTTCTTC. It specifies CASSVEGQAYNEQFF.

V is TRBV5-1 and J is TRBJ2-3; D ambiguous. The CDR3 length is 13 residues. V lost 2 bases and J 0 bases, leaving 4 bases between the germline ends. CDR1 and CDR2 (germline): SGHRS, YFSETQ. CDR3 coding DNA: TGCGCCAGCAGCTTAATTAGCACAGATACGCAGTATTTT. Its translation: CASSLISTDTQYF.

V and J are TRBV4-2 and TRBJ2-2; 7 nucleotides line up with TRBD1. Germline V gives CDR1 LGHNA, CDR2 YNFKEQ. CDR3 length: 13 amino acids. V gave up 7 bases and J gave up 7 bases; unmatched junction bases: 6. CDR3 coding DNA: TGTGCCAGCATGAACAGGGGAAGCGGGGAGCTGTTTTTT. Its protein is CASMNRGSGELFF.

The gene calls are TRBV7-3 and TRBJ2-7, with D perhaps matching TRBD2 (5 bases). This CDR3 is 13 amino acids long. Trimming took 3 bases from V and 3 from J, leaving 9 bases between them. The germline gives CDR1 SGHTA, CDR2 FQGTGA. CDR3 sequence: CASSFTRDYEQYF. The CDR3, as DNA: TGTGCCAGCAGCTTCACCCGGGACTACGAGCAGTACTTC.

V is TRBV29-1 and J is TRBJ1-4, with 8 bases fitting TRBD1. The CDR3 runs 14 residues. The germline V gene has CDR1 SQVTM and CDR2 ANQGSEA. V was pared by 5 bases and J by 7 bases, with 9 bases of the junction left unmatched. The CDR3 region is CSVSAGTGREKLFF. The CDR3, as DNA: TGCAGCGTTTCCGCCGGGACAGGTCGTGAAAAACTGTTTTTT. Looking up the rest from reference TRBV29-1 and TRBJ1-4 gives the full variable domain: SAVISQKPSRDICQRGTSLTIQCQVDSQVTMMFWYRQQPGQSLTLIATANQGSEATYESGFVIDKFPISRPNLTFSTLTVSNMSPEDSSIYLCSVSAGTGREKLFFGSGTQLSVL.

This chain connects TRBV7-2 to TRBJ2-1; the match to TRBD2 covers 11 bases. Per germline, CDR1 SGHTA and CDR2 FQGNSA. This CDR3 has 15 residues. Trimming removed 6 bases from V and 4 bases from J; junction bases left unmatched: 5. CDR3 amino acids: CASRFGTSGYNEQFF. Written as DNA, the CDR3 is TGTGCCAGCAGGTTCGGGACTAGCGGTTACAATGAGCAGTTCTTC.

The chain is built from TRBV2 and TRBJ2-1; tentatively, D is TRBD2 (7 bases). There are 13 residues in the CDR3. V dropped 8 bases and J dropped 5 bases, with 13 bases sitting between them. CDR1 SNHLY and CDR2 FYNNEI come from the germline V gene. The CDR3 sequence: CASRGADHNEQFF. For the CDR3, the DNA is TGTGCCAGCCGGGGGGCTGACCACAATGAGCAGTTCTTC.

The chain has TRBV6-5 and TRBJ1-5; possible D gene TRBD1, 5 bases. The V end was cut by 2 bases, the J end by 3 bases, with 11 bases between. Germline V gene data show CDR1 as MNHEY and CDR2 as SVGAGI. The CDR3 sequence is 15 residues long. For the CDR3, the DNA is TGTGCCAGCAGTTACGCGCAGGGCACCAATCAGCCCCAGCATTTT. Translating it yields CASSYAQGTNQPQHF.

This chain connects TRBV6-5 to TRBJ1-3, with no clear D. The CDR3 covers 14 residues. Trimming took off 0 bases at V and 5 bases at J, with 8 bases between the two ends. CDR1 MNHEY and CDR2 SVGAGI come from the germline V gene. The CDR3, as DNA: TGTGCCAGCAGTTACTCGAGCCAGAGAAACACCATATATTTT. Protein sequence: CASSYSSQRNTIYF.